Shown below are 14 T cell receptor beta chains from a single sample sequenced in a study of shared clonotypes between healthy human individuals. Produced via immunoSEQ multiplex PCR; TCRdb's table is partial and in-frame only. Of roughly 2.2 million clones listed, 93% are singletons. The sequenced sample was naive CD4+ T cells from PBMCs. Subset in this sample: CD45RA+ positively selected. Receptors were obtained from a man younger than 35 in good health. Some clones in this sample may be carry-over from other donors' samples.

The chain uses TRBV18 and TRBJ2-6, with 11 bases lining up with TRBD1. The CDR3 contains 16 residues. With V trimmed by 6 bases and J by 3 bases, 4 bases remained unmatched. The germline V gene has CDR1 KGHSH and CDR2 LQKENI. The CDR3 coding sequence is TGTGCCAGCTCCGGACAGGGGGCGCTTGGGGCCAACGTCCTGACTTTC. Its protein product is CASSGQGALGANVLTF.

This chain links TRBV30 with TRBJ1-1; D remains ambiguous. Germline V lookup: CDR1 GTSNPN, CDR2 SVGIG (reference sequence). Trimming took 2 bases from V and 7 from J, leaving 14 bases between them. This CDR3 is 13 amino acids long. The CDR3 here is CAWSRLSGLEAFF. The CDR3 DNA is TGTGCCTGGAGTCGGTTGTCAGGTCTTGAAGCTTTCTTT.

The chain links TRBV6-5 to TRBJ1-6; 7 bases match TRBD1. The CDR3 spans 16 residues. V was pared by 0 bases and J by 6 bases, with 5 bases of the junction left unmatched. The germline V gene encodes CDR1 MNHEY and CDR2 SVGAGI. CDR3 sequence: CASSYSRGQGNSPLHF. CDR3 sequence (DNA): TGTGCCAGCAGTTACTCGAGGGGGCAGGGTAATTCACCCCTCCACTTT.

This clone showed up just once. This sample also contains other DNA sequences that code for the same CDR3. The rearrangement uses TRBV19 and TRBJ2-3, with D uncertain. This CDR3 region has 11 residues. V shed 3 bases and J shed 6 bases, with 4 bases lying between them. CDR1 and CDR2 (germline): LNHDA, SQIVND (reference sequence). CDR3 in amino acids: CASSITDTQYF. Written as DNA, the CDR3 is TGTGCCAGTAGTATCACGGATACGCAGTATTTT.

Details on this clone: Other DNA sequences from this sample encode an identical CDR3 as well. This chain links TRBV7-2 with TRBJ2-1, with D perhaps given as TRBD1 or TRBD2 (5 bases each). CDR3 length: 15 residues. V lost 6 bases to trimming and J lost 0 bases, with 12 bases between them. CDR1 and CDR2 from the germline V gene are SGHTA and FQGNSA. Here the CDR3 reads CASSSGPSSYNEQFF. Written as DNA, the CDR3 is TGTGCCAGCAGTTCGGGACCGAGCTCCTACAATGAGCAGTTCTTC.

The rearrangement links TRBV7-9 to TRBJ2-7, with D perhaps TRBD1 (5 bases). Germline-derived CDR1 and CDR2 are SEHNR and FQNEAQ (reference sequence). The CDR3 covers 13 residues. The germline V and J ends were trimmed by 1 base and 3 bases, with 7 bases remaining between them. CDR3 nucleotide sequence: TGTGCCAGCAGCTTAGACAGGCACTACGAGCAGTACTTC. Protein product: CASSLDRHYEQYF.

The CDR3 reads CASSARQPDNTGELFF. The CDR3 coding sequence is TGTGCCAGCAGCGCGAGGCAACCTGACAACACCGGGGAGCTGTTTTTT. V gene TRBV2 combines with J gene TRBJ2-2; D is ambiguous. V lost 6 bases and J 2 bases, leaving 16 bases between the germline ends. This CDR3 contains 16 residues. Germline CDR1 and CDR2: SNHLY and FYNNEI. The whole variable domain, filled in from reference TRBV2 and TRBJ2-2, reads EPEVTQTPSHQVTQMGQEVILRCVPISNHLYFYWYRQILGQKVEFLVSFYNNEISEKSEIFDDQFSVERPDGSNFTLKIRSTKLEDSAMYFCASSARQPDNTGELFFGEGSRLTVL.

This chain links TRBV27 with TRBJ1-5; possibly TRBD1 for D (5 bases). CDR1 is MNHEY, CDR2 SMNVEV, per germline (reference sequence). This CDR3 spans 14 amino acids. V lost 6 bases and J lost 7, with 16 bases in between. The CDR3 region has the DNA TGTGCCAGCAGCGTCAGGGTGGGCGACCAGCCCCAGCATTTT. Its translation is CASSVRVGDQPQHF.

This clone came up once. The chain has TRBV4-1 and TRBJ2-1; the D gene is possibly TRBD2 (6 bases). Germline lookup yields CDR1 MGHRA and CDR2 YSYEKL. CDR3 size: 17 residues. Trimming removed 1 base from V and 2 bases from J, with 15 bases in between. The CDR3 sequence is CASSQGVYGSPYNEQFF. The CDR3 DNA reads TGCGCCAGCAGCCAAGGGGTGTACGGGAGTCCCTACAATGAGCAGTTCTTC.

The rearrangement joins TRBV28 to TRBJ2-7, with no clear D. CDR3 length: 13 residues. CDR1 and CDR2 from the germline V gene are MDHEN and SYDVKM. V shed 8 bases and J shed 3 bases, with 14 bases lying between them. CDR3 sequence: CASRTGRHYEQYF. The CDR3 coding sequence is TGTGCCAGCCGAACTGGGCGCCACTACGAGCAGTACTTC.

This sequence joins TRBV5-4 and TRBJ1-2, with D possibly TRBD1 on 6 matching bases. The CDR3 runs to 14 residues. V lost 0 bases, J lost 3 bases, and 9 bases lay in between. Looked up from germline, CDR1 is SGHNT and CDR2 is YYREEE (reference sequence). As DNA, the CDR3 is TGTGCCAGCAGCTTGGATGGGGGGCACTATGGCTACACCTTC. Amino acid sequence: CASSLDGGHYGYTF. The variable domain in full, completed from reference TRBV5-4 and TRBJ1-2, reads ETGVTQSPTHLIKTRGQQVTLRCSSQSGHNTVSWYQQALGQGPQFIFQYYREEENGRGNFPPRFSGLQFPNYSSELNVNALELDDSALYLCASSLDGGHYGYTFGSGTRLTVV.

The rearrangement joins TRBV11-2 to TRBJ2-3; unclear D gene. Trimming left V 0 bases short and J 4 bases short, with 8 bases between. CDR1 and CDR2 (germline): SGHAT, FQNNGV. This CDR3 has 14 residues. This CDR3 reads CASSLELAADTQYF. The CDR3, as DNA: TGTGCCAGCAGCTTAGAGCTTGCCGCAGATACGCAGTATTTT.

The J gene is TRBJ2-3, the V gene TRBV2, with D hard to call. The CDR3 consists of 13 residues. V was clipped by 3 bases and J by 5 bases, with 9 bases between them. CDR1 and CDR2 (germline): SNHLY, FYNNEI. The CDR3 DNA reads TGTGCCAGCAGTGAGACTGGACGAGATACGCAGTATTTT. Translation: CASSETGRDTQYF. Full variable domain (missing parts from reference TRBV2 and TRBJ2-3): EPEVTQTPSHQVTQMGQEVILRCVPISNHLYFYWYRQILGQKVEFLVSFYNNEISEKSEIFDDQFSVERPDGSNFTLKIRSTKLEDSAMYFCASSETGRDTQYFGPGTRLTVL.

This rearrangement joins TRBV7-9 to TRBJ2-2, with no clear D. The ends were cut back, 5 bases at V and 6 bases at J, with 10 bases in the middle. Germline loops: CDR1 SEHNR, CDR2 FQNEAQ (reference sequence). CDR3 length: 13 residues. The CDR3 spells CASSPRIPGELFF. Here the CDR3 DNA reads TGTGCCAGCAGCCCCCGTATCCCCGGGGAGCTGTTTTTT.